The TCR beta chain under discussion was sequenced for a study of glioma-infiltrating T cells after dendritic cell vaccination (dated by TCRdb to the mid-2010s). For the wider study: Of the 15 or so glioblastoma patients in the cohort, all drawn from Phase I and II dendritic cell vaccination trials, 9 were newly diagnosed and 6 had recurrent disease. Between about 2002 and 2013, the patients were given dendritic cell vaccination pulsed with autologous tumor lysate. Survival after dendritic cell vaccination was correlated with TCR sequencing metrics such as TIL content and the overlap between tumor and blood repertoires. The vaccine was prepared from monocyte-derived dendritic cells that were cultured for about 7 days with IL-4 and GM-CSF and then pulsed overnight with autologous tumor lysate. Three intradermal dendritic cell vaccine injections were administered to patients at biweekly intervals in the arm below the axilla. In glioblastoma patients vaccinated with dendritic cells, deep sequencing of TCR beta CDR3 regions served to measure tumor-infiltrating lymphocyte content and to compare repertoires between tumor and blood. Overall study outcomes, separate from this receptor: No direct relationship between TCR clonality and survival was found, suggesting that a diverse polyclonal response may matter. The TCR overlap response model with three groups was called speculative and said to need prospective validation. The cohort was small and heterogeneous, and full blood and tumor sets were available for few patients, with initial-recurrent tumor pairs available for even fewer patients. After dendritic cell vaccination, a higher estimated pretreatment TIL content predicted longer time to progression and overall survival.

As for this clone: The clone's antigen remains unknown. The input lacks base qualities; no much larger clone sits a single base away.

Selection of patients required sufficient residual fresh-frozen tumor tissue and over two years of available survival data. Molecular status otherwise varied across the glioblastoma patients, but none of them carried an isocitrate dehydrogenase mutation. PBMC were collected before vaccination, two weeks after the third vaccination, and at tumor progression when it occurred. The Qiagen DNeasy Blood extraction Kit was used to extract genomic DNA. TCRB CDR3 regions were amplified from approximately 2 ug genomic DNA, or all available DNA if less, using the immunoSEQ assay. For multiplex PCR, 60 forward primers for TCR V beta segments and 13 reverse primers for J beta segments were used. To estimate the number of reads per starting template, synthetic control templates were added to each sample at limiting dilution. The Illumina HiSeq System generated 87 bp sequencing reads. Per the original workflow: PCR and sequencing errors were removed by a nearest neighbor algorithm that merged closely related sequences. TCR overlap was measured as the percentage of unique tumor TCR beta sequences that were also present in the peripheral blood of the same patient. What TCRdb holds here is the immuneACCESS table cut down to in-frame rearrangements. Part of the clones is not present; checked against another copy, under half of the missing clones reflect an unresolved V gene, and the others are unexplained. V and J calls and clone size follow that table, whereas D and trimming were derived from the DNA. Present in this sample are 40,000 to 60,000 clones, approximately 85% of which were seen just once. Approximately 10% of the sample comes from the top ten.

This sample comprised blood, obtained before dendritic cell vaccination. This receptor was identified in a human donor with glioblastoma.

The CDR3 protein is CASTRGTSGRSSYNEQFF. The sequenced DNA: TGTGCCAGCACCCGAGGGACTAGCGGGAGGAGCTCCTACAATGAGCAGTTCTTC. Here the chain combines TRBV5-5 and TRBJ2-1; 15 middle bases align to TRBD2. Via the germline V gene (reference sequence), CDR1 is SGHKS and CDR2 YYEKEE. Spanning cysteine to phenylalanine, the CDR3 consists of 18 amino acids. Only CDR3 DNA remains: 54 bases, in frame from the first base. Relative to germline, V is missing 6 bases and J is missing 0 bases, with 7 bases of the junction outside any gene match.